A single sample gave rise to the 11 T cell receptor beta chains below, sequenced in a study of vaccination and CD4 T cells after COVID-19. Treatment given: approximately 10-day PBMC culture with coronavirus spike peptide pools or control peptides (ViraFEST assay). Cultured CD4+ T cell DNA was sequenced using the Oncomine TCR Beta short-read assay. TCRdb reanalysed the PCR reads using MiXCR and keeps one entry per CDR3 protein. Here the sample spans about 12,000 distinct CDR3 sequences, around half being singletons. Which antigens these TCRs recognize remains unknown. The material sequenced was CD4+ T cells from blood, cultured in vitro. Receptors were obtained from a human donor who had recovered from COVID-19.

V usage is TRBV20-1 and J usage is TRBJ2-7; a weak D match, TRBD2 (11 bases). Germline lookup yields CDR1 DFQATT and CDR2 SNEGSKA (reference sequence). CDR3 size: 18 residues. V lost 2 bases and J lost 2, with 25 bases in between. The CDR3 loop reads CSARPTGGLAGGTYEQYF. CDR3 in DNA: TGCAGTGCTAGACCGACAGGGGGCTTAGCGGGAGGGACCTACGAGCAGTACTTC.

This clonotype was detected only a few times. This sequence joins TRBV20-1 and TRBJ1-1; maybe TRBD1 (6 bases). The CDR3 is made up of 16 amino acids. Trimming removed 3 bases at V and 0 bases at J, with 17 bases between. Germline V gene sequence: CDR1 DFQATT, CDR2 SNEGSKA (reference sequence). The CDR3 protein is CSARPRGGRLNTEAFF. CDR3 DNA sequence: TGCAGTGCTAGGCCTCGGGGGGGGCGGCTGAACACTGAAGCTTTCTTT.

There are a few counts of this clonotype. The rearrangement joins TRBV7-2 to TRBJ2-5; 9 bases map to TRBD1. J lost 2 bases, V lost 0 bases, and 1 base had no gene match. The CDR3 consists of 15 residues. The germline V gene encodes CDR1 SGHTA and CDR2 FQGNSA. In DNA, the CDR3 is TGTGCCAGCAGCTTAGCCGGGACAGGGCAAGAGACCCAGTACTTC. Protein sequence: CASSLAGTGQETQYF.

The chain couples TRBV5-1 to TRBJ1-2, with TRBD1 as a possible D gene (6 bases). This CDR3 is built from 15 residues. CDR1 SGHRS and CDR2 YFSETQ come from the germline V gene. The V and J ends lost 1 base and 4 bases respectively, with 14 bases between them. CDR3 sequence reads: CASSLSPGEGYGYTF. The CDR3 DNA is TGCGCCAGCAGCTTGTCCCCAGGGGAGGGCTATGGCTACACCTTC.

This clonotype was detected only a few times. This chain connects TRBV6-2 or TRBV6-3 to TRBJ2-7; 9 nucleotides match TRBD1. After removal of 6 bases from V and 2 bases from J, the junction contained 2 bases not matched to a gene. The CDR3 covers 13 residues. In germline, CDR1 is MNHEY, CDR2 SVGEGT. CDR3 nucleotide sequence: TGTGCCAGCAGGAGGACAGGGGCCTACGAGCAGTACTTC. Translated, it gives CASRRTGAYEQYF.

This clonotype appeared a few times. The rearrangement uses TRBV19 and TRBJ1-2; D uncertain. The V end lost 3 bases, the J end lost 2 bases, and 13 bases lay between the germline ends. The CDR3 length is 15 residues. Germline V gives CDR1 LNHDA, CDR2 SQIVND (reference sequence). This CDR3 is CASSMIDRKNYGYTF. The CDR3 region has the DNA TGTGCCAGTAGTATGATCGACCGCAAGAACTATGGCTACACCTTC.

The CDR3 sequence is CASSLSGVGNQPQHF. The DNA for the CDR3 is TGTGCCAGCAGTTTATCTGGGGTCGGCAATCAGCCCCAGCATTTT. The chain carries TRBV27 and TRBJ1-5; D is ambiguous. V gave up 0 bases and J gave up 2 bases, with 8 bases separating them. Germline loops: CDR1 MNHEY, CDR2 SMNVEV (reference sequence). The CDR3 has 15 amino acids.

The V and J genes are TRBV10-1 and TRBJ2-1, with 10 positions matching TRBD2. Trimming took 6 bases from V and 9 from J; bases not matched to a gene: 5. Looked up from germline, CDR1 is WNHNN and CDR2 is SYGVQD (reference sequence). CDR3 size: 13 residues. The CDR3 region has the DNA TGCGCCAGCAGCCTAGCGGGAGTGGCTGAGCAGTTCTTC. Its protein product is CASSLAGVAEQFF.

The rearrangement uses TRBV10-3 and TRBJ2-7; D gene uncertain. With 8 bases removed from V and 3 bases from J, the gap between germline ends came to 14 bases. This CDR3 is built from 13 residues. Germline V CDR1 and CDR2: ENHRY, SYGVKD. The CDR3: CAIFSALSYEQYF. CDR3 DNA: TGTGCCATCTTTTCTGCCCTGAGCTACGAGCAGTACTTC.

The V gene is TRBV5-4, the J gene TRBJ1-6; TRBD1 aligns across 7 bases. V lost 4 bases, J lost 6 bases, and 7 bases stayed unmatched. The germline V gene has CDR1 SGHNT and CDR2 YYREEE (reference sequence). This CDR3 is 15 amino acids long. The CDR3 bases are TGTGCCAGCAGCCCGACATGGGACAGTAATTCACCCCTCCACTTT. Translation gives CASSPTWDSNSPLHF.

This clonotype was seen more than once but under ten times. The chain employs TRBV24-1 and TRBJ2-7; 7 bases are a match to TRBD1. V trimming: 3 bases; J trimming: 3 bases; junction bases outside the gene matches: 7. CDR1 and CDR2 from the germline V gene are KGHDR and SFDVKD. The CDR3 loop spans 15 amino acids. DNA for the CDR3: TGTGCCACCAGTGATCCCCGGGACAGAAGCTACGAGCAGTACTTC. Translating it yields CATSDPRDRSYEQYF.